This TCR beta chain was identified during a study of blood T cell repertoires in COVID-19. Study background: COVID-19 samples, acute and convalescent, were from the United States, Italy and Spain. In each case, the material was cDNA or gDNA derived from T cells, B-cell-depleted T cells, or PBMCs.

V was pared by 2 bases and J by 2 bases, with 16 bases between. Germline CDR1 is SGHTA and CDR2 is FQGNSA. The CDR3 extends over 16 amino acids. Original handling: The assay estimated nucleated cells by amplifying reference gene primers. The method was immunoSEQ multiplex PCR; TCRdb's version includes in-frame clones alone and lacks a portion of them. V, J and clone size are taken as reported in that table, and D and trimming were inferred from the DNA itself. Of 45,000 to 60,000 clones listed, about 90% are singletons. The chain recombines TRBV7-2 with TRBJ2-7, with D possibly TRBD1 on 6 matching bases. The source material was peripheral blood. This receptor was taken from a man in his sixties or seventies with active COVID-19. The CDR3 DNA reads TGTGCCAGCAGCTTAACGGCAGGGGCAGGAACCTACGAGCAGTACTTC. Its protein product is CASSLTAGAGTYEQYF.